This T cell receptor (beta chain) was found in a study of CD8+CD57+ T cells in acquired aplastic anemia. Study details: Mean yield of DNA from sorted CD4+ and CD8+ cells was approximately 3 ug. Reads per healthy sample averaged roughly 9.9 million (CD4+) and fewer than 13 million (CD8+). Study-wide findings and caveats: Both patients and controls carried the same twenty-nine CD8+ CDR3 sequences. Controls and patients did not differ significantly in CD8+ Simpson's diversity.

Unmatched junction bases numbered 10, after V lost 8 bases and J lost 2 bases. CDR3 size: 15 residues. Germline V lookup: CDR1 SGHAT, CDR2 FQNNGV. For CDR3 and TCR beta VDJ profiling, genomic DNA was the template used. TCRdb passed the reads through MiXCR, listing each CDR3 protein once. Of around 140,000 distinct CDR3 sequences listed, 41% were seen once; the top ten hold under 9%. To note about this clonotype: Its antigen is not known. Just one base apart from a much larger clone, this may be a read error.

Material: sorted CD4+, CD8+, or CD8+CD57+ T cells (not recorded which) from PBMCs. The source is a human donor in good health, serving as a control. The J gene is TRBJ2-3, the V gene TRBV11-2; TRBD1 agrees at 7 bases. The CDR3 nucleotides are TGTGCCAGCGGCACCCGGACAGGCTACACAGATACGCAGTATTTT. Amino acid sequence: CASGTRTGYTDTQYF.